Described below is a single T cell receptor beta chain sequence and its context. Antigen: not known. The table came from immunoSEQ multiplex PCR; TCRdb's copy has only in-frame clones and leaves some out. The table includes some 2,000,000 clones, more than 90% detected once. This sample is part of a study of shared clonotypes between healthy human individuals. Study results and limitations: Tissues were not sampled, only blood, and their repertoires likely differ.

The V and J ends lost 2 bases and 6 bases respectively, with 13 bases between them. The CDR3 runs to 14 residues. Looked up from germline, CDR1 is SGHRS and CDR2 is YFSETQ. From CD4+ cells came CD45RA+ naive and CD45RA-negative memory subsets. This TCR was sampled from a man younger than 35 in good health. The gene calls are TRBV5-1 and TRBJ2-3; D not certain. Sample: naive CD4+ T cells sorted from blood. The subset is: CD45RA+ positively selected. In DNA form, the CDR3 reads TGCGCCAGCAGCTTTACCGGTTCAGGCGATACGCAGTATTTT. It translates to CASSFTGSGDTQYF.